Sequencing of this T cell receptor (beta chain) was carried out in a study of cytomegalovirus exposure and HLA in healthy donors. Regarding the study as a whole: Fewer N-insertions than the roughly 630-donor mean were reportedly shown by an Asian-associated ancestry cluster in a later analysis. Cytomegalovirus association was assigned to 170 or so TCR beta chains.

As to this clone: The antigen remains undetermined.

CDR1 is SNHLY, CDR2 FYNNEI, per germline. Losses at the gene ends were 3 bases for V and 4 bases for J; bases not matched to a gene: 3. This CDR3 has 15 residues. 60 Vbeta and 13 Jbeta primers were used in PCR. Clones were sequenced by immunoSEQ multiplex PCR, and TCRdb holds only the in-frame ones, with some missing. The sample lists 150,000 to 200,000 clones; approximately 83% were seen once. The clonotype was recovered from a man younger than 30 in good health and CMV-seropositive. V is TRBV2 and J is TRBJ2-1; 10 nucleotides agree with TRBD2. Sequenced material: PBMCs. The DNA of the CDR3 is TGTGCCAGCAGTGATGAGCGGGGGGGGTACAATGAGCAGTTCTTC. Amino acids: CASSDERGGYNEQFF. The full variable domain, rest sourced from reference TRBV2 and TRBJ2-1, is EPEVTQTPSHQVTQMGQEVILRCVPISNHLYFYWYRQILGQKVEFLVSFYNNEISEKSEIFDDQFSVERPDGSNFTLKIRSTKLEDSAMYFCASSDERGGYNEQFFGPGTRLTVL.